Sequencing of this T cell receptor (beta chain) was carried out in a study of regulatory T cells in long-lasting Graves disease. Study-wide background: Treatment with antithyroid drugs for over 5 years, together with positive TSH receptor antibodies, meant persistent Graves' disease.

For this clonotype: Sequence at one end of the junction differs from germline and may be a read error.

CDR3-region Arm-PCR and iRepertoire HTBI primers produced the TCR beta libraries. TCRdb re-called the multiplex PCR reads with MiXCR, one entry per CDR3 protein. Among some 330,000 distinct CDR3 sequences listed, approximately 23% were seen once. As to time point: persistent/refractory GD, antithyroid drugs over 5 years with positive TRAb. PBMC-derived RNA was used for the TCR library. Per the germline V gene, CDR1 is MNHEY and CDR2 is SVGEGT. This CDR3 is 15 amino acids long. This TCR was sampled from a woman in her thirties or forties with Graves disease. The chain combines TRBV6-2 or TRBV6-3 with TRBJ2-2; 9 bases map to TRBD1. The sequencing here drew on peripheral blood mononuclear cells (PBMCs), taken when the disease was refractory, from a patient treated with antithyroid drugs. Here the CDR3 DNA reads TGTGTCAGCAGCGACTACAGGGGGCGGACCGGGGAGCTGTTTTTT. As protein: CVSSDYRGRTGELFF.